This entry concerns a single T cell receptor beta chain. The sample comes from a study of blood T cell repertoires in COVID-19. CDR1 is LGHDT and CDR2 is YNNKEL in the germline V gene (reference sequence). The CDR3 sequence is 13 residues long. V lost 0 bases to trimming and J lost 12 bases, with 9 bases between them. As originally analysed: Quantification of nucleated cells was approximated via reference gene primer amplification. Libraries were prepared by immunoSEQ multiplex PCR; TCRdb keeps only in-frame clonotypes and omits some of them. V, J and clone size reflect that table, while D and trimming were determined from the DNA. The top ten clones hold approximately 7.9% of a sample with over 100,000 clones, 80% to 85% of them seen once.

Sequenced: peripheral blood. This chain connects TRBV3-1 (or the pseudogene TRBV3-2) to TRBJ1-6, with a tentative D call TRBD1 (5 bases). This TCR was recovered from a man between 65 and 80 years old with acute or convalescent COVID-19. This CDR3 is CASSQDGGGPLHF. The CDR3 region has the DNA TGTGCCAGCAGCCAAGATGGGGGGGGACCCCTCCACTTT.